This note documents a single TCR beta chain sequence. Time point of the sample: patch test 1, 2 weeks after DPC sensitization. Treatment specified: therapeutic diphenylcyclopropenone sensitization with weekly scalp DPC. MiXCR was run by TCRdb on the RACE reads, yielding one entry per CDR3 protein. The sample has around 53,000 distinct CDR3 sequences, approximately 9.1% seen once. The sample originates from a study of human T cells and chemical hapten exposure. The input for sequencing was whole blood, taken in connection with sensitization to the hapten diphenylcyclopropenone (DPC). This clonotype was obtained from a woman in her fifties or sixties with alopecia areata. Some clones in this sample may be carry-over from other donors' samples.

The CDR3 nucleotides are TGTGCTAGTGGTTGGGGGGACATCCGCGCTGAAGCTTTCTTT. Its protein product is CASGWGDIRAEAFF. V is TRBV12-5 and J is TRBJ1-1; D might be TRBD1 (6 bases). Germline V CDR1 and CDR2: LGHNT, FRNRAP. This CDR3 has 14 amino acids. V was pared by 4 bases and J by 6 bases, with 15 bases between.